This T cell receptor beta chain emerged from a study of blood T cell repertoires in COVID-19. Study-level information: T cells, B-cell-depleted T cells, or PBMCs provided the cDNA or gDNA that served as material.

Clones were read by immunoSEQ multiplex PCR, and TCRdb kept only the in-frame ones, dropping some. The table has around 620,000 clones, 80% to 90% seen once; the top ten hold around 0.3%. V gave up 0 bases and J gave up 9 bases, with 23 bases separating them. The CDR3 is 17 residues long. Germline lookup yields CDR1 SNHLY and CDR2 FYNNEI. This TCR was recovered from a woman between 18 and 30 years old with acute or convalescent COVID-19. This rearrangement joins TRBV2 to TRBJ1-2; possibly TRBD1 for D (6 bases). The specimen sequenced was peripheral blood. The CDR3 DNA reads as TGTGCCAGCAGTGAAGCACCCGCAGGGGAGAGTTGGGGAAGCTACACCTTC. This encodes CASSEAPAGESWGSYTF.